The text below deals with one T cell receptor beta chain. The antigen is not known. Noted time point: sample taken at primary tumor resection. No cells were sorted before sequencing. The whole RNA sequenced was extracted from tumor, nontumor lung or frozen PBMC. More than 70 TRACERx patients with early, untreated non-small cell lung cancer donated samples. This entry is derived from a study of spatial heterogeneity in lung cancer. Study-wide results and limits: There were more appearances of ubiquitous expanded tumor TCRs in blood at resection than at follow-up.

TCRdb recomputed calls from the 5' RACE reads with MiXCR, one row per CDR3 protein. In the table there are about 47,000 distinct CDR3 sequences, 12% of which are singletons. This TCR was recovered from a female donor with early-stage non-small cell lung cancer. The material sequenced was PBMCs, taken at surgery.

CDR3 DNA: TGCAGCGTTACTTTGACAGGGGGCCGCACTGAAGCTTTCTTT. Protein product: CSVTLTGGRTEAFF. The V call is TRBV29-1, the J call TRBJ1-1, with 10 bases lining up with TRBD1. Germline V lookup: CDR1 SQVTM, CDR2 ANQGSEA. The CDR3 covers 14 residues. V shed 5 bases and J 4 bases; nucleotides not matched to a gene: 7.